The clone carrying this TCR beta chain was observed at least ten times. Its antigen is unknown. This record belongs to a study of shared clonotypes between healthy human individuals. Trimming removed 3 bases from V and 0 bases from J, with 3 bases in between. The length of the CDR3 is 13 residues. Germline V gene sequence: CDR1 SGHAT, CDR2 FQNNGV. The split of CD4+ cells yielded CD45RA+ naive and CD45RA-negative memory subsets. In replicate PCRs of sorted subsets, around 200 ng DNA, about 30,000 T cell genomes, was used. In the study's own analysis: For the immunoSEQ data, sequences were junction-only without quality scores, so filtering differed. Some clones are missing from TCRdb's copy, which holds only in-frame ones; the method was immunoSEQ multiplex PCR. The D gene and trimming were derived from the DNA, and the V and J assignments and clone size from that table. Among hundreds of thousands of clones listed, approximately 79% were seen once.

Findings of the study overall: For sorted subsets, rarefaction showed incomplete sequencing despite large depth.

The V gene is TRBV11-2, the J gene TRBJ2-1; D ambiguous. The source material was memory CD4+ T cells sorted from blood. The subset is: CD45RA-negative fraction. The TCR comes from a woman aged 30 to 39 in good health. The CDR3 sequence is CASSLYSYNEQFF. CDR3 sequence (DNA): TGTGCCAGCAGCTTGTACTCCTACAATGAGCAGTTCTTC.